This TCR beta chain was profiled in a study of cytomegalovirus exposure and HLA in healthy donors. About the study: The 100 to 150 validation repertoires and the approximately 700 first-cohort repertoires shared a platform, a later analysis reported.

Data came from immunoSEQ multiplex PCR; TCRdb stores just in-frame clones and leaves some out. This sample has roughly 310,000 clones; over 75% occur once, and the top ten carry around 0.96%. While the first cohort had fewer than 850 subjects, the donors belonged to the separate validation cohort of roughly 120 subjects. Comments on this clone: The antigen is not known.

Overall study findings and caveats: Three chains linked to CMV were shown in vitro to be specific for CMV antigens. The authors enumerated some 160 TCR beta chains as linked to cytomegalovirus.

The germline V gene encodes CDR1 GTSNPN and CDR2 SVGIG (reference sequence). The CDR3 loop spans 12 amino acids. The V gene lost 8 bases and the J gene lost 1 base, with 12 bases spanning the gap. V gene TRBV30 combines with J gene TRBJ2-7, with D hard to call. The sequence came from a man aged 25 to 40 in good health and CMV-seronegative. Source material: PBMCs. The CDR3 bases are TGTGCCGGGATGGAGTCATCCTACGAGCAGTACTTC. This sequence encodes CAGMESSYEQYF.